This T cell receptor (beta chain) was observed in a study of CD8 T cells in Susac syndrome. The CDR3 is 14 amino acids. V lost 0 bases, J lost 0 bases, and 6 bases lay in between. Germline values: CDR1 MNHEY, CDR2 SMNVEV (reference sequence). It was with random hexamers that about 0.45 to 1 ug RNA was reverse transcribed. Across 54 Vbeta and 13 Jbeta, immunoSEQ multiplex PCR amplified TCR beta CDR3. A single record per CDR3 protein comes from TCRdb applying MiXCR to the immunoSEQ multiplex PCR reads. The sample includes around 270,000 distinct CDR3 sequences, around 85% seen only once; the top ten take 0.21%.

The receptor's source is a human donor with multiple sclerosis. Input material: CD8+ T cells from PBMCs. The rearrangement joins TRBV27 to TRBJ2-7, with a weak D call TRBD2 (5 bases). For the CDR3, the DNA is TGTGCCAGCAGTTTATCACGGGACTCCTACGAGCAGTACTTC. Translating it yields CASSLSRDSYEQYF.